The rows below give T cell receptor beta chains drawn from one sample of a study of beta chain features in type 1 diabetes. Assay: immunoSEQ multiplex PCR; the TCRdb copy retains only in-frame clones and omits some. The sample yields hundreds of thousands of clones, roughly 12% seen once. The sequencing input was naive CD4+ T cells from blood. These receptors all stem from a man younger than 35 with type 1 diabetes. Each CDR3 is given with its conserved first and last residue. D genes are given only for firm matches. Clone size is shown for a subset of rows, as once, few, many or a class of expanded clone.

J: TRBJ1-3
V: TRBV14
D: -
size: -
CDR3: CASSLFSKTGSSGNTIYF
DNA: TGTGCCAGCAGCCTCTTCTCCAAGACCGGGAGCTCTGGAAACACCATATATTTT

J: TRBJ2-5
V: TRBV7-2
D: -
size: few
CDR3: CASSSKTRTEETQYF
DNA: TGTGCCAGCAGCTCTAAGACACGAACGGAGGAGACCCAGTACTTC

J: TRBJ2-6
V: TRBV6-1
D: TRBD1
size: -
CDR3: CASSEWDSLSSGANVLTF
DNA: TGTGCCAGCAGTGAATGGGACAGCCTCAGCTCTGGGGCCAACGTCCTGACTTTC

J: TRBJ1-2
V: TRBV5-6
D: -
size: -
CDR3: CASSPKSRDSYGYTF
DNA: TGTGCCAGCAGCCCAAAGAGCAGGGATTCCTATGGCTACACCTTC

J: TRBJ2-1
V: TRBV5-1
D: TRBD1
size: few
CDR3: CASSLVQGAGNEQFF
DNA: TGCGCCAGCAGCTTGGTACAGGGGGCAGGCAATGAGCAGTTCTTC

J: TRBJ2-1
V: TRBV28
D: TRBD1
size: few
CDR3: CASSLFGQGRNNEQFF
DNA: TGTGCCAGCAGTTTATTCGGACAGGGTAGGAACAATGAGCAGTTCTTC

J: TRBJ1-6
V: TRBV4-1
D: -
size: -
CDR3: CASSQGGFSNSPLHF
DNA: TGCGCCAGCAGCCAAGGGGGGTTTAGCAATTCACCCCTCCACTTT

J: TRBJ2-2
V: TRBV9
D: -
size: -
CDR3: CASTVGGPNTGELFF
DNA: TGTGCCAGCACCGTCGGGGGACCCAACACCGGGGAGCTGTTTTTT

J: TRBJ2-5
V: TRBV5-1
D: -
size: -
CDR3: CASSFLDSEETQYF
DNA: TGCGCCAGCAGCTTTTTGGACTCCGAAGAGACCCAGTACTTC

J: TRBJ2-3
V: TRBV18
D: -
size: few
CDR3: CASSPTDTQYF
DNA: TGTGCCAGCTCACCAACAGATACGCAGTATTTT

J: TRBJ2-7
V: TRBV6-5
D: -
size: -
CDR3: CASSPKTATYEQYF
DNA: TGTGCCAGCAGTCCCAAGACAGCTACCTACGAGCAGTACTTC

J: TRBJ1-5
V: TRBV5-8
D: -
size: few
CDR3: CASSLEGGDQPQHF
DNA: TGTGCCAGCAGCTTGGAAGGAGGGGATCAGCCCCAGCATTTT

J: TRBJ2-7
V: TRBV18
D: -
size: few
CDR3: CASSPRQADYEQYF
DNA: TGTGCCAGCTCACCGCGACAGGCAGACTACGAGCAGTACTTC

J: TRBJ2-6
V: TRBV2
D: TRBD1
size: few
CDR3: CASRPGTGIPGANVLTF
DNA: TGTGCCAGCAGACCAGGGACAGGGATTCCCGGGGCCAACGTCCTGACTTTC

J: TRBJ2-6
V: TRBV28
D: -
size: few
CDR3: CASSFGSSGANVLTF
DNA: TGTGCCAGCAGTTTTGGGAGCTCTGGGGCCAACGTCCTGACTTTC

J: TRBJ2-3
V: TRBV4-2
D: TRBD1
size: -
CDR3: CASSQSPGTGTDTQYF
DNA: TGTGCCAGCAGCCAAAGCCCTGGGACAGGGACAGATACGCAGTATTTT

J: TRBJ2-3
V: TRBV7-9
D: -
size: -
CDR3: CASSSGPPTATDTQYF
DNA: TGTGCCAGCAGCTCTGGTCCACCGACAGCCACAGATACGCAGTATTTT

J: TRBJ1-2
V: TRBV7-9
D: -
size: few
CDR3: CASSSTSGNYGYTF
DNA: TGTGCCAGCAGCTCAACCTCAGGGAACTATGGCTACACCTTC

J: TRBJ2-1
V: TRBV15
D: -
size: -
CDR3: CATSPRSKFQGSSYSYNEQFF
DNA: TGTGCCACCAGTCCGAGGAGCAAGTTCCAGGGGTCCAGTTACTCCTACAATGAGCAGTTCTTC

J: TRBJ2-1
V: TRBV18
D: TRBD2
size: few
CDR3: CASSPPGLAGNNEQFF
DNA: TGTGCCAGCTCACCACCAGGCCTAGCGGGAAACAATGAGCAGTTCTTC

J: TRBJ1-2
V: TRBV6-4
D: TRBD1
size: -
CDR3: CASSKETGEYYGYTF
DNA: TGTGCCAGCAGCAAGGAGACAGGGGAATACTATGGCTACACCTTC

J: TRBJ2-2
V: TRBV7-9
D: TRBD1
size: -
CDR3: CASHRGTAGTGELFF
DNA: TGTGCCAGCCACCGTGGGACAGCAGGCACCGGGGAGCTGTTTTTT

J: TRBJ2-5
V: TRBV28
D: -
size: -
CDR3: CASSLLGRKTQYF
DNA: TGTGCCAGCAGTTTATTAGGGAGAAAGACCCAGTACTTC

J: TRBJ2-1
V: TRBV7-2
D: -
size: -
CDR3: CASSSRPINPNEQFF
DNA: TGTGCCAGCAGCTCTAGGCCCATTAATCCCAATGAGCAGTTCTTC

J: TRBJ2-5
V: TRBV11-2
D: -
size: -
CDR3: CASSSTEGTGETQYF
DNA: TGTGCCAGCAGCTCAACCGAGGGCACGGGAGAGACCCAGTACTTC

J: TRBJ2-7
V: TRBV6-5
D: TRBD1
size: -
CDR3: CASSSAHSGGSYEQYF
DNA: TGTGCCAGCAGTTCCGCCCATTCAGGGGGCTCCTACGAGCAGTACTTC

J: TRBJ1-5
V: TRBV9
D: -
size: -
CDR3: CASSLRGRGDQPQHF
DNA: TGTGCCAGCAGCCTACGAGGGAGAGGGGATCAGCCCCAGCATTTT

J: TRBJ1-5
V: TRBV2
D: -
size: few
CDR3: CASSAQGSSPQHF
DNA: TGTGCCAGCAGTGCTCAGGGGTCCTCGCCCCAGCATTTT

J: TRBJ1-1
V: TRBV6-1
D: -
size: -
CDR3: CAITQEVNTEAFF
DNA: TGTGCCATCACCCAAGAGGTAAACACTGAAGCTTTCTTT

J: TRBJ1-5
V: TRBV18
D: -
size: -
CDR3: CASSPQGSGNQPQHF
DNA: TGTGCCAGCTCACCACAGGGTTCGGGCAATCAGCCCCAGCATTTT